This T cell receptor beta chain was identified in a study of low-dose radiotherapy and immunotherapy resistance in tumors. Overall study: Participants in Cohort 1 were administered 0.5 Gy per fraction at 2-week intervals, to a cumulative dose of 6.5 Gy. Cohort 2, a group dosed every two weeks at 1 Gy per fraction, received 13 Gy in total over 26 weeks.

V was pared by 4 bases and J by 4 bases, with 10 bases between. CDR3 size: 13 residues. Germline CDR1 is LGHDT and CDR2 is YNNKEL (reference sequence). Both TCRalpha and TCRbeta chains were reverse transcribed with V-gene-specific primers. With a V-primer adapter and a constant-region primer, TCRs were amplified for 20 PCR cycles. Following isolation, mRNA was amplified via in vitro transcription. TCRdb reprocessed the reads with MiXCR, giving one entry per CDR3 protein. The table lists 80,000 to 95,000 distinct CDR3 sequences, 8% to 10% of them singletons, with about 1% in the top ten. Time point here: before trial treatment. Treatment combined nivolumab, ipilimumab, aspirin, low-dose cyclophosphamide and low-dose radiotherapy in a dose-escalation trial. The sample holds many counts of this clonotype.

The clonotype comes from a male donor with prostate cancer. The sequencing here drew on PBMCs, taken before treatment. V is TRBV3-1 and J is TRBJ2-5; D gene uncertain. The DNA for the CDR3 is TGTGCCAGCAGCCGGAACTTGGGAGAGACCCAGTACTTC. This gives the protein CASSRNLGETQYF.